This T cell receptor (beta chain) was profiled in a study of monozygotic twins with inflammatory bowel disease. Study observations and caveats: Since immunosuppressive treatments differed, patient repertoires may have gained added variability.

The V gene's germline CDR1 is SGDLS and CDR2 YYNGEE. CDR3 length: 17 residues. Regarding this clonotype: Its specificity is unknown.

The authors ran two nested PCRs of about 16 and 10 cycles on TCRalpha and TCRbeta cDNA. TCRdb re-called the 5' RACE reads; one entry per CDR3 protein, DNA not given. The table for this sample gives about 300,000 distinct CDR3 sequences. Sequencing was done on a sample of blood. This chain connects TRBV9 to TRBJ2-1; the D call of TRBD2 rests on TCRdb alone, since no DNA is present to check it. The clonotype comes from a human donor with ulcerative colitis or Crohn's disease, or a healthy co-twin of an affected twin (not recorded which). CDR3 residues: CASQSPFASGGAHEQFF. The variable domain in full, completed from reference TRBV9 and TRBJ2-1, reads DSGVTQTPKHLITATGQRVTLRCSPRSGDLSVYWYQQSLDQGLQFLIQYYNGEERAKGNILERFSAQQFPDLHSELNLSSLELGDSALYFCASQSPFASGGAHEQFFGPGTRLTVL.